This entry features one T cell receptor (beta chain) sequence. The antigen is not known. Construction of the TCRbeta library involved unique molecular identifiers. TCRdb reprocessed the PCR reads via MiXCR and lists one record per CDR3 protein. The top ten hold approximately 11% of the sample, which has 250,000 to 400,000 distinct CDR3 sequences, 20% to 30% seen once. V lost 4 bases, J lost 2 bases, and 3 bases stayed unmatched. CDR3 length: 14 amino acids. The data stem from a study of T-cell reconstitution after alpha-beta-depleted transplantation in children. Overall study findings and caveats: Hyperexpanded clones declined; after one year, newly produced T cells mostly supplied diversity. At around two months after transplant, the alpha-beta T cells were reportedly derived from several hundred expanded clones that came from non-depleted graft cells. Surviving recipient cells, namely T cells and thymic progenitors, were the source of high day-60 TCRbeta diversity in some patients.

The receptor was derived from a male patient between 5 and 17 years old who had a stem cell transplant for acute lymphoblastic leukemia, so the T cells may come from the graft donor. Sequenced here: PBMCs, mostly from graft donor cells, sampled 180 days after TCRalphabeta/CD19-depleted stem cell transplant. The chain combines TRBV5-7 with TRBJ1-5; 7 bases map to TRBD1. TRBV5-7 is assigned to the ORF class and has an uncertain function. The CDR3 DNA is TGTGCCAGCAGCGTACAGGGGCGCAATCAGCCCCAGCATTTT. Translating it yields CASSVQGRNQPQHF.